This T cell receptor (beta chain) stems from a study of blood T cell repertoires in COVID-19. In the study overall: Material from acute and convalescent COVID-19 was sourced from the United States, Italy and Spain.

Original processing notes: For nucleated cells, counts were estimated from reference gene primer amplification. Generated by immunoSEQ multiplex PCR, the TCRdb table keeps only in-frame clones and is missing some. V and J calls and clone size are given by that table; D and trimming were obtained from the DNA. Here the sample spans about 130,000 clones, 86% being singletons. The V gene's germline CDR1 is LNHNV and CDR2 YYDKDF (reference sequence). The CDR3 spans 16 residues. Trimming removed 0 bases from V and 8 bases from J; junction bases left unmatched: 9. Recovery meant two consecutive negative NP/OP PCR tests, professional clearance, or resolved symptoms.

The J gene is TRBJ1-4, the V gene TRBV15, with TRBD1 matching over 7 bases. This clonotype originated in a woman between 50 and 59 years old who had recovered from COVID-19. Sequencing was carried out using PBMCs or T cells enriched from blood (not recorded which). The DNA of the CDR3 is TGTGCCACCAGCAGAGATCATGACAGGGACAACGAAAAACTGTTTTTT. It is translated as CATSRDHDRDNEKLFF.